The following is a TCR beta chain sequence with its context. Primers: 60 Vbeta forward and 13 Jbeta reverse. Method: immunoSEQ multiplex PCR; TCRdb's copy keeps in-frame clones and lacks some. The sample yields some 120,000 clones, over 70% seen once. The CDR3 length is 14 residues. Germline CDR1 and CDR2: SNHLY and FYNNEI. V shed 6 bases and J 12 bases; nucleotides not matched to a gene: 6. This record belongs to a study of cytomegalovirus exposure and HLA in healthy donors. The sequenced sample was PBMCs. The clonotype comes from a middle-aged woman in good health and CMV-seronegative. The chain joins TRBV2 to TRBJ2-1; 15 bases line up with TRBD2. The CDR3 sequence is CASSGLAGGVLQFF. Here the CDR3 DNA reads TGTGCCAGCAGCGGACTAGCGGGAGGGGTGTTGCAGTTCTTC. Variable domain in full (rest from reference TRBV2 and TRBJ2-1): EPEVTQTPSHQVTQMGQEVILRCVPISNHLYFYWYRQILGQKVEFLVSFYNNEISEKSEIFDDQFSVERPDGSNFTLKIRSTKLEDSAMYFCASSGLAGGVLQFFGPGTRLTVL.